This TCR beta chain was recorded in a study of blood T cell repertoires in COVID-19. Study information: Donors in the United States, Italy and Spain gave samples during acute or convalescent COVID-19.

Source study methods: Reference gene primer amplification in the assay estimated nucleated cell counts. Profiled with immunoSEQ multiplex PCR; TCRdb holds only in-frame clones, not every one. D and trimming come from the DNA, and the V and J calls and clone size come from that table. Of some 170,000 clones in the sample, 81% were seen once. Germline V lookup: CDR1 LNHNV, CDR2 YYDKDF (reference sequence). Between the trimmed V and J ends, which lost 5 bases and 0 bases, there was a span of 13 bases. The CDR3 has 15 amino acids. The sequencing sample was made of peripheral blood. The rearrangement links TRBV15 to TRBJ1-2; TRBD1 might be the D (5 bases). The sequence was collected from a human donor in a cohort sampled during active COVID-19. This CDR3 is CATSELQGANYGYTF. In DNA form, the CDR3 reads TGTGCCACCAGCGAGCTTCAGGGTGCTAACTATGGCTACACCTTC.